A single sample is the source of the 25 T cell receptor beta chains below, sequenced in a study of blood T cell repertoires in COVID-19. Sequencing used immunoSEQ multiplex PCR; TCRdb keeps in-frame clones, though not all of them. This table has approximately 120,000 clones, roughly 85% appearing once. Sequencing was performed on peripheral blood. These TCRs come from a woman older than 75 with COVID-19, enrolled during active disease.

The rearrangement links TRBV7-2 to TRBJ1-2; D is perhaps TRBD1 (5 bases). Germline V lookup: CDR1 SGHTA, CDR2 FQGNSA. The V gene lost 3 bases and the J gene lost 3 bases, with 11 bases spanning the gap. The CDR3 is 14 residues long. The CDR3 sequence is CASSFRDSYYGYTF. In DNA, the CDR3 is TGTGCCAGCAGCTTTCGTGACAGCTACTATGGCTACACCTTC.

The chain carries TRBV19 and TRBJ2-3; 8 positions agree with TRBD2. Germline loops: CDR1 LNHDA, CDR2 SQIVND (reference sequence). There are 16 residues in the CDR3. The ends lost 6 bases at V and 6 bases at J; junction bases unmatched: 14. CDR3 amino acids: CASRPGLVGESDTQYF. The CDR3 DNA reads TGTGCCAGTAGGCCGGGACTAGTAGGCGAGTCGGATACGCAGTATTTT.

The gene calls are TRBV28 and TRBJ2-2, with D possibly TRBD1 on 6 matching bases. This CDR3 has 16 residues. Per the germline V gene, CDR1 is MDHEN and CDR2 is SYDVKM. The germline V and J ends were trimmed by 7 bases and 3 bases, with 18 bases remaining between them. CDR3 sequence reads: CASTFSTGIDTGELFF. The CDR3 DNA is TGTGCCAGCACCTTCAGTACAGGGATTGACACCGGGGAGCTGTTTTTT.

This chain's CDR3 is CASSPQGGTNEKLFF. The CDR3 DNA sequence: TGCGCCAGCAGCCCACAGGGGGGGACTAATGAAAAACTGTTTTTT. The rearrangement joins TRBV5-1 to TRBJ1-4, with 8 bases matching TRBD1. V shed 4 bases and J 2 bases; nucleotides not matched to a gene: 4. Per germline, CDR1 SGHRS and CDR2 YFSETQ. The CDR3 covers 15 residues.

CDR3 sequence reads: CASSFGPVYGYTF. The CDR3 coding sequence is TGTGCCAGTAGTTTTGGGCCAGTCTATGGCTACACCTTC. The V gene is TRBV19, the J gene TRBJ1-2, with unresolved D. V was trimmed by 5 bases and J by 4 bases, leaving 11 bases between them. Per germline, CDR1 LNHDA and CDR2 SQIVND (reference sequence). This CDR3 comprises 13 residues. Supplemented by reference TRBV19 and TRBJ1-2, the full variable domain reads DGGITQSPKYLFRKEGQNVTLSCEQNLNHDAMYWYRQDPGQGLRLIYYSQIVNDFQKGDIAEGYSVSREKKESFPLTVTSAQKNPTAFYLCASSFGPVYGYTFGSGTRLTVV.

At least ten counts were recorded for this clone. The chain recombines TRBV18 with TRBJ2-5; D is perhaps TRBD1 (5 bases). CDR1 KGHSH and CDR2 LQKENI come from the germline V gene. Between the trimmed V and J ends, which lost 4 bases and 1 base, there was a span of 10 bases. The CDR3 totals 14 residues. CDR3 coding DNA: TGTGCCAGCTCACAACAGGTCTTCCAAGAGACCCAGTACTTC. Translation: CASSQQVFQETQYF.

Only one count was recorded for this clone. CDR3 amino acids: CASSSTGLTYNEQFF. The CDR3 DNA is TGTGCCAGCAGTTCTACAGGGCTTACCTACAATGAGCAGTTCTTC. The V and J genes are TRBV6-5 and TRBJ2-1; a weak D match, TRBD1 (6 bases). Per germline, CDR1 MNHEY and CDR2 SVGAGI. The CDR3 runs to 15 residues. The germline V and J ends were trimmed by 4 bases and 2 bases, with 12 bases remaining between them.

The V call is TRBV6-5, the J call TRBJ1-4, with 10 positions matching TRBD1. This CDR3 comprises 15 residues. V trimming: 6 bases; J trimming: 5 bases; junction bases outside the gene matches: 6. The germline gives CDR1 MNHEY, CDR2 SVGAGI. DNA for the CDR3: TGTGCCAGCAGCCCCGGGACAGGGGCAAATGAAAAACTGTTTTTT. It is translated as CASSPGTGANEKLFF.

The V gene is TRBV9, the J gene TRBJ1-1; TRBD1 agrees at 9 bases. V lost 7 bases, J lost 0 bases, and 1 base stayed unmatched. This CDR3 has 13 amino acids. Germline assignment: CDR1 SGDLS and CDR2 YYNGEE. In DNA, the CDR3 is TGTGCCAGCGGACAGGGGATGAACACTGAAGCTTTCTTT. This encodes CASGQGMNTEAFF.

The chain couples TRBV6-2 or TRBV6-3 to TRBJ1-5; TRBD1 agrees at 8 bases. This CDR3 has 15 amino acids. V shed 3 bases and J 6 bases; nucleotides not matched to a gene: 7. CDR1 is MNHEY and CDR2 is SVGEGT in the germline V gene. This CDR3 reads CASSYSGQGGQPQHF. The CDR3 nucleotides are TGTGCCAGCAGTTATTCTGGACAGGGCGGTCAGCCCCAGCATTTT.

This clone was detected only once. The chain links TRBV9 to TRBJ2-3; the match to TRBD2 covers 11 bases. J gave up 3 bases and V 0 bases, and 9 bases lay outside the gene matches. This CDR3 is built from 18 residues. Germline CDR1 and CDR2: SGDLS and YYNGEE. In DNA, the CDR3 is TGTGCCAGCAGCGTAGGCATAAGGACTAGCGGGTTGACAGATACGCAGTATTTT. The encoded protein is CASSVGIRTSGLTDTQYF.

Turning to this clone: This same CDR3 is encoded by further DNA sequences in the sample. The chain has TRBV12-3 or TRBV12-4 and TRBJ1-1, with a tentative D call TRBD1 (5 bases). This CDR3 has 13 residues. Trimming took 3 bases from V and 1 from J, leaving 6 bases between them. CDR3 region: CASSFGQNTEAFF. The CDR3 DNA follows: TGTGCCAGCAGTTTTGGACAGAACACTGAAGCTTTCTTT.

CDR3 nucleotide sequence: TGCAGTGCTAGTGTGTTAATAGGCGGGGAGCAGTACTTC. Translating gives CSASVLIGGEQYF. The chain carries TRBV20-1 and TRBJ2-7; possible D gene TRBD2, 5 bases. The germline V gene has CDR1 DFQATT and CDR2 SNEGSKA (reference sequence). V was clipped by 3 bases and J by 7 bases, with 16 bases between them. The CDR3 runs 13 residues.

The chain uses TRBV4-2 and TRBJ1-6; D gene ambiguous. Germline CDR1 is LGHNA and CDR2 is YNFKEQ. The V end lost 3 bases, the J end lost 8 bases, and 14 bases lay between the germline ends. This CDR3 region has 15 residues. In DNA, the CDR3 is TGTGCCAGCAGCCAGCCAGGACGGACTGATTCACCCCTCCACTTT. Protein: CASSQPGRTDSPLHF.

The V and J genes are TRBV2 and TRBJ2-3, with D maybe TRBD1 (6 bases). This CDR3 region has 11 residues. V was pared by 7 bases and J by 6 bases, with 8 bases between. Germline-derived CDR1 and CDR2 are SNHLY and FYNNEI. The CDR3 DNA sequence: TGTGCCAGCACTCAGGGGGATACGCAGTATTTT. Its protein product is CASTQGDTQYF.

CDR3 loop: CASSLLGLYEQYF. The DNA of the CDR3 is TGTGCCAGCAGTTTACTAGGTCTGTACGAGCAGTACTTC. The rearrangement joins TRBV28 to TRBJ2-7; D is unclear. Trimming shortened V by 2 bases and J by 4 bases, and 9 bases separated the two germline ends. CDR3 length equals 13 residues. The germline V gene has CDR1 MDHEN and CDR2 SYDVKM.

The chain is built from TRBV27 and TRBJ2-7, with a weak D call TRBD1 (6 bases). The V gene lost 2 bases and the J gene lost 5 bases, with 13 bases spanning the gap. CDR3 length equals 14 residues. CDR1 and CDR2 (germline): MNHEY, SMNVEV (reference sequence). Here the CDR3 DNA reads TGTGCCAGCAGTTTAGGGGACAAGGCCCACGAGCAGTACTTC. Protein product: CASSLGDKAHEQYF.

This rearrangement joins TRBV18 to TRBJ1-1; 7 bases line up with TRBD1. V dropped 3 bases and J dropped 4; count of bases not matched to a gene: 8. The CDR3 is made up of 15 amino acids. Germline values: CDR1 KGHSH, CDR2 LQKENI. As DNA, the CDR3 is TGTGCCAGCTCACCGCGACAGGGTCCGGGCACTGAAGCTTTCTTT. It codes for CASSPRQGPGTEAFF.

This clone was picked up a small number of times. The V call is TRBV9, the J call TRBJ2-5, with 7 bases matching TRBD1. Looked up from germline, CDR1 is SGDLS and CDR2 is YYNGEE. Germline trimming cut 4 bases from V and 1 base from J; bases unmatched to any gene: 7. The CDR3 has 15 residues. The DNA of the CDR3 is TGTGCCAGCAGCCCAAGACGGACAGGCCAAGAGACCCAGTACTTC. It codes for CASSPRRTGQETQYF.

The V gene is TRBV7-2, the J gene TRBJ1-4, with 7 bases matching TRBD1. J was trimmed by 8 bases and V by 1 base; bases with no gene match: 7. Germline loops: CDR1 SGHTA, CDR2 FQGNSA. The CDR3 runs 15 residues. CDR3 bases: TGTGCCAGCAGCTTAGACCGACAGGGCGGGGAAAAACTGTTTTTT. The encoded protein is CASSLDRQGGEKLFF.

This chain links TRBV11-2 with TRBJ1-2, with TRBD1 matching over 9 bases. V shed 3 bases and J 8 bases; nucleotides not matched to a gene: 10. CDR1 is SGHAT and CDR2 is FQNNGV in the germline V gene. This CDR3 contains 15 residues. The DNA of the CDR3 is TGTGCCAGCAGCTTGGGACAGGGCCCCTTTGGCGGCTACACCTTC. Translating it yields CASSLGQGPFGGYTF.

This rearrangement joins TRBV19 to TRBJ1-1, with 7 positions matching TRBD1. This CDR3 is built from 14 residues. The V gene end was trimmed by 4 bases and the J gene end by 3 bases; junction bases not matched to a gene: 5. The germline gives CDR1 LNHDA, CDR2 SQIVND (reference sequence). This CDR3 reads CASSTRDSYTEAFF. CDR3 DNA: TGTGCCAGTAGTACAAGGGACAGCTACACTGAAGCTTTCTTT.

Judged by abundance, this clone is medium-sized. The chain carries TRBV6-4 and TRBJ2-2, with D perhaps matching TRBD1 (6 bases). The CDR3 sequence is 13 residues long. V lost 4 bases and J 5 bases, leaving 8 bases between the germline ends. Germline CDR1 is MRHNA and CDR2 is SNTAGT. DNA of the CDR3: TGTGCCAGCAGTGCAGGGGAGACCGGGGAGCTGTTTTTT. Amino acids: CASSAGETGELFF.

This chain connects TRBV14 to TRBJ1-3; D perhaps matches TRBD1 (5 bases). V was clipped by 4 bases and J by 0 bases, with 13 bases between them. The germline gives CDR1 SGHDN, CDR2 FVKESK. This CDR3 has 16 residues. The CDR3: CASSPRQHFSGNTIYF. CDR3 coding DNA: TGTGCCAGCAGCCCCAGACAGCATTTCTCTGGAAACACCATATATTTT.

The rearrangement uses TRBV28 and TRBJ2-5, with 9 bases identical to TRBD2. Unmatched junction bases numbered 7, after V lost 3 bases and J lost 5 bases. The CDR3 totals 15 residues. The germline gives CDR1 MDHEN, CDR2 SYDVKM. In DNA, the CDR3 is TGTGCCAGCAGTTTGAGTGGGGCGGGAGGGGAGACCCAGTACTTC. This translates into CASSLSGAGGETQYF.